The 23 T cell receptor beta chains presented below share a single source sample, sequenced in a study of T cells in Graves' hyperthyroidism and ophthalmopathy (dated by TCRdb to about 2019). The library was prepared using multiplex PCR. The data were produced on an Illumina HiSeq 2000. Amplification of TCR beta CDR3 regions was carried out from RNA transcripts. A first-round RT-PCR of the TCR CDR3 used the HTBI primer set with the Qiagen OneStep RT-PCR kit. TCRdb itself trimmed the public reads at Q25 with fastp, ran MiXCR and retained productive beta chains. Each entry is one CDR3 protein sequence, shown with its most common DNA and genes. The sample table contains some 490,000 distinct CDR3 sequences; only one count was recorded for less than 25% of them. The top ten clonotypes cover around 54% of the sample. The specimen was blood. Source of these receptors: a woman in her 70s with Graves' ophthalmopathy.

V usage is TRBV13 and J usage is TRBJ2-7; TRBD1 matches at 11 bases. Germline V gene lookup returns CDR1 PRHDT and CDR2 FYEKMQ (reference sequence). V was clipped by 2 bases and J by 4 bases; unmatched bases: 4. The CDR3 totals 15 residues. The CDR3 spells CASSLRTGGAYEQYF. The CDR3, as DNA: TGTGCCAGCAGCTTACGGACAGGGGGCGCTTACGAGCAGTACTTC.

This clonotype was recorded many times. This chain connects TRBV5-1 to TRBJ1-5, with 7 bases identical to TRBD1. Germline values: CDR1 SGHRS, CDR2 YFSETQ. This CDR3 has 15 residues. Germline trimming cut 4 bases from V and 2 bases from J; bases unmatched to any gene: 6. The CDR3: CASSERGLGNQPQHF. The CDR3, as DNA: TGCGCCAGCAGCGAGAGGGGGCTTGGCAATCAGCCCCAGCATTTT.

This clonotype was picked up many times. The chain joins TRBV11-2 to TRBJ2-7, with D possibly called TRBD1 or TRBD2 (5 bases each). V lost 5 bases and J lost 2, with 10 bases in between. The CDR3 has 13 amino acids. Germline CDR1 and CDR2: SGHAT and FQNNGV. Here the CDR3 DNA reads TGTGCCAGCAGCCGGGACGCACCCTACGAGCAGTACTTC. It codes for CASSRDAPYEQYF.

This clonotype occurred a few times. The chain has TRBV15 and TRBJ2-3; maybe TRBD2 (5 bases). The germline V gene has CDR1 LNHNV and CDR2 YYDKDF (reference sequence). Trimming stripped 1 base from V and 0 bases from J, with 11 bases between. This CDR3 is 16 amino acids long. CDR3 nucleotides: TGTGCCACCAGCAGAGTGGGGAGACCTAGCACAGATACGCAGTATTTT. Protein sequence: CATSRVGRPSTDTQYF.

CDR3 loop: CASSQGGRGRFHGYTF. CDR3 nucleotide sequence: TGCGCCAGCAGCCAAGGGGGGAGGGGGCGATTTCATGGCTACACCTTC. This sequence joins TRBV4-3 and TRBJ1-2; 7 bases align to TRBD1. J lost 6 bases, V lost 1 base, and 11 bases had no gene match. The CDR3 is made up of 16 amino acids. Germline V gene lookup returns CDR1 LGHNA and CDR2 YSLEER.

The chain uses TRBV7-8 and TRBJ1-2, with D unresolved. Germline CDR1 is SGHVS and CDR2 is FQNEAQ. The CDR3 is 13 residues long. Between the trimmed V and J ends, which lost 1 base and 3 bases, there was a span of 6 bases. In DNA form, the CDR3 reads TGTGCCAGCAGCTTAGAGGTTGACTATGGCTACACCTTC. Its translation is CASSLEVDYGYTF.

On this clonotype itself: A much bigger clone sits one base away, suggesting this may be a read error. The rearrangement joins TRBV7-3 to TRBJ1-5; D gene uncertain. The CDR3 is 14 amino acids. V was clipped by 5 bases and J by 7 bases, with 15 bases between them. Germline V CDR1 and CDR2: SGHTA, FQGTGA. CDR3 protein: CASSVLGSWQPQHF. CDR3 sequence (DNA): TGTGCCAGCAGCGTACTGGGGTCGTGGCAGCCCCAGCATTTT. Using reference TRBV7-3 and TRBJ1-5 for the parts outside the CDR3, the full variable domain is GAGVSQTPSNKVTEKGKYVELRCDPISGHTALYWYRQSLGQGPEFLIYFQGTGAADDSGLPNDRFFAVRPEGSVSTLKIQRTERGDSAVYLCASSVLGSWQPQHFGDGTRLSIL.

The chain joins TRBV2 to TRBJ1-3; no definite D call. This CDR3 is 18 amino acids long. Trimming stripped 6 bases from V and 0 bases from J, with 21 bases between. The germline CDR1 and CDR2 sequences are SNHLY and FYNNEI. CDR3 amino acids: CASSRTFMDGFSGNTIYF. Here the CDR3 DNA reads TGTGCCAGCAGCAGGACCTTCATGGACGGGTTCTCTGGAAACACCATATATTTT. Complete variable domain (other parts from reference TRBV2 and TRBJ1-3): EPEVTQTPSHQVTQMGQEVILRCVPISNHLYFYWYRQILGQKVEFLVSFYNNEISEKSEIFDDQFSVERPDGSNFTLKIRSTKLEDSAMYFCASSRTFMDGFSGNTIYFGEGSWLTVV.

This clonotype was seen more than once but under ten times. The chain has TRBV28 and TRBJ2-6; D call uncertain. The length of the CDR3 is 15 residues. Trimming took 4 bases from V and 0 from J, leaving 7 bases between them. CDR1 and CDR2 from the germline V gene are MDHEN and SYDVKM. This CDR3 is CASSSLSSGANVLTF. In nucleotides, the CDR3 is TGTGCCAGCAGTTCCCTAAGCTCTGGGGCCAACGTCCTGACTTTC.

A note on this clonotype: A single base separates this from a much larger clone, so it may be a read error. This chain uses TRBV28 with TRBJ2-2, with TRBD2 matching 7 bases. The CDR3 runs 14 residues. CDR1 and CDR2 from the germline V gene are MDHEN and SYDVKM. The CDR3 DNA sequence: TGTGCCTGCAGCTCTGGGGGAGGGCCCGGGGAGCTGTTTTTT. Residues: CACSSGGGPGELFF.

The chain links TRBV12-3 or TRBV12-4 to TRBJ1-6; possibly TRBD1 for D (6 bases). The V end was cut by 5 bases, the J end by 7 bases, with 15 bases between. The CDR3 runs to 15 residues. The CDR3 loop reads CASSPPGTRNSPLHF. As DNA, the CDR3 is TGTGCCAGCAGTCCACCTGGGACACGAAATTCACCCCTCCACTTT.

CDR3 in DNA: TGTGCCAGCAGTTTATCCACTAGGAGCTCCTACGAGCAGTACTTC. This sequence encodes CASSLSTRSSYEQYF. The genes are TRBV27 and TRBJ2-7, with D possibly TRBD2 on 5 matching bases. Between the trimmed V and J ends, which lost 0 bases and 0 bases, there was a span of 9 bases. Looked up from germline, CDR1 is MNHEY and CDR2 is SMNVEV (reference sequence). The CDR3 is 15 amino acids.

The sample holds a few counts of this clonotype. The junction shows a germline mismatch at one end, possibly a read error. The chain uses TRBV5-1 and TRBJ2-3; 9 bases fit TRBD2. The CDR3 length is 15 residues. Germline V gene lookup returns CDR1 SGHRS and CDR2 YFSETQ. Here the CDR3 DNA reads TGCGCCAGTTCGAACTCCGGGACTAGCACCGATACGCAGTATTTT. Translating gives CASSNSGTSTDTQYF.

The table lists this clonotype with a few counts. This chain uses TRBV5-5 with TRBJ2-7; TRBD2 matches 12 bases. CDR1 is SGHKS, CDR2 YYEKEE, per germline (reference sequence). After removal of 3 bases from V and 3 bases from J, the junction contained 7 bases not matched to a gene. The CDR3 spans 16 residues. The CDR3 reads CASSWQPGLAGYEQYF. For the CDR3, the DNA is TGTGCCAGCAGCTGGCAGCCGGGACTAGCGGGCTACGAGCAGTACTTC.

This clonotype was observed a few times. The V and J genes are TRBV5-1 and TRBJ2-7, with TRBD1 matching 7 bases. The V segment lost 4 bases and the J segment 2 bases; nucleotides outside the gene matches: 6. The CDR3 loop spans 14 amino acids. Germline V gene sequence: CDR1 SGHRS, CDR2 YFSETQ. CDR3 nucleotides: TGCGCCAGCAGCCAGGGGGACAAGACCTACGAGCAGTACTTC. Protein sequence: CASSQGDKTYEQYF.

V usage is TRBV18 and J usage is TRBJ2-1; D perhaps matches TRBD2 (5 bases). The V end was cut by 3 bases, the J end by 4 bases, with 13 bases between. The CDR3 has 15 residues. Germline CDR1 and CDR2: KGHSH and LQKENI. Here the CDR3 reads CASSPLDSVYNEQFF. The CDR3 region has the DNA TGTGCCAGCTCACCTCTCGATAGCGTTTACAATGAGCAGTTCTTC.

DNA for the CDR3: TGCGCCAGCAGCTTGTTATCCCGGCCCGGCACAGATACGCAGTATTTT. This sequence encodes CASSLLSRPGTDTQYF. This chain uses TRBV5-1 with TRBJ2-3; no definite D call. Germline V gene lookup returns CDR1 SGHRS and CDR2 YFSETQ. Trimming shortened V by 1 base and J by 1 base, and 13 bases separated the two germline ends. This CDR3 contains 16 residues.

This clonotype has a count of ten or more. J is TRBJ2-3 and V is TRBV27; possible D gene TRBD1, 5 bases. The CDR3 spans 13 residues. V was cut by 1 base and J by 4 bases, with 6 bases left in between. Germline V gives CDR1 MNHEY, CDR2 SMNVEV (reference sequence). CDR3 residues: CASSLYRPDTQYF. The CDR3 DNA reads as TGTGCCAGCAGTTTATACAGGCCAGATACGCAGTATTTT.

This clonotype was recorded a few times. This chain connects TRBV20-1 to TRBJ2-1, with 8 bases fitting TRBD2. The CDR3 totals 16 residues. Germline V gene sequence: CDR1 DFQATT, CDR2 SNEGSKA (reference sequence). The V and J ends lost 2 bases and 1 base, in that order; junction bases with no gene match: 7. DNA for the CDR3: TGCAGTGCTAGACTTTTTTCGGGAGGGTCCTACAATGAGCAGTTCTTC. This gives the protein CSARLFSGGSYNEQFF.

This clonotype was seen repeatedly, ten times or more. The chain has TRBV6-2 or TRBV6-3 and TRBJ2-7; 8 bases line up with TRBD1. This CDR3 contains 19 residues. The germline V gene has CDR1 MNHEY and CDR2 SVGEGT. V dropped 2 bases and J dropped 0; count of bases not matched to a gene: 15. The CDR3 is CASSYVWPERTGSSYEQYF. The CDR3 nucleotides are TGTGCCAGCAGTTACGTATGGCCGGAGAGGACAGGGTCCTCCTACGAGCAGTACTTC.

This chain's CDR3 is CASGQGALLGEQYF. DNA of the CDR3: TGTGCCAGCGGACAGGGGGCACTTTTGGGCGAGCAGTACTTC. V gene TRBV7-6 combines with J gene TRBJ2-7; 11 nucleotides agree with TRBD1. This CDR3 has 14 amino acids. The J segment lost 6 bases and the V segment lost 8 bases, leaving 9 bases of the junction unmatched. Germline V gene lookup returns CDR1 SGHVS and CDR2 FNYEAQ.

This clonotype was seen a few times. At one boundary the junction diverges from the germline segment, which might be a read error. The V and J genes are TRBV12-3 or TRBV12-4 and TRBJ2-7, with 11 bases aligning to TRBD2. The CDR3 is 14 amino acids. The CDR3: CASSLAGGINEQYF. The CDR3 coding sequence is TGTGCCAGCAGTCTAGCGGGAGGTATAAACGAGCAGTACTTC.

This sequence joins TRBV15 and TRBJ1-3, with unresolved D. The CDR3 runs to 15 residues. Trimming removed 0 bases from V and 4 bases from J, with 10 bases in between. Germline CDR1 LNHNV, CDR2 YYDKDF (reference sequence). Here the CDR3 DNA reads TGTGCCACCAGCAGAGATCCGGGCCCAGGAAACACCATATATTTT. This gives the protein CATSRDPGPGNTIYF.